This T cell receptor beta chain was recorded in a study of CD8+ T cells in alopecia areata. As the sequencing template, cDNA was produced by extracting RNA and reverse transcribing it. The data were produced by immunoSEQ multiplex PCR, yet TCRdb's version contains in-frame clones alone and is incomplete. The repertoire consists of roughly 180,000 clones, with 60% occurring once and the leading ten covering less than 3.5%. Treatment indicated: oral pan-JAK inhibitor, 5-10 mg twice daily. Lesional scalp punch biopsies and peripheral blood came from alopecia areata patients. The V gene's germline CDR1 is KGHSH and CDR2 LQKENI. The CDR3 contains 15 residues. Trimming stripped 4 bases from V and 5 bases from J, with 18 bases between.

This clonotype was sampled from a human donor with alopecia areata. Source: CD4+ T cells sorted from blood, taken at week 4, from a patient treated with tofacitinib. The chain employs TRBV18 and TRBJ2-7; D might be TRBD1 (6 bases). The CDR3 DNA reads TGTGCCAGCTCACTGCCTTCACAGGGCCAGCACGAGCAGTACTTC. This gives the protein CASSLPSQGQHEQYF.